The 17 T cell receptor beta chains reported below all come from one sample, sequenced in a study of human T cells and chemical hapten exposure. As to time point: patch test 3, about 24 weeks after DPC sensitization. Treatment described: therapeutic diphenylcyclopropenone sensitization with weekly scalp DPC. TCRdb passed the RACE reads through MiXCR, listing each CDR3 protein once. The profile shows about 30,000 distinct CDR3 sequences, over 4.5% of them singletons. Sequenced material: whole blood, taken in connection with sensitization to the hapten diphenylcyclopropenone (DPC). The receptors were gathered from a man aged 25 to 40 with alopecia areata. Some clones in this sample may be carry-over from other donors' samples.

About this clonotype itself: It may be a read error: a sequence one base away is much more abundant. The CDR3 carries no conserved terminal phenylalanine or tryptophan, so it likely arises from a read error. V usage is TRBV24-1 and J usage is TRBJ2-7; D ambiguous. CDR3 length equals 14 residues. V gave up 0 bases and J gave up 2 bases, with 7 bases separating them. In germline, CDR1 is KGHDR, CDR2 SFDVKD. CDR3 nucleotide sequence: TGTGCCACCAGTGATTTGAACAGCCCCTACGAGCAGTACTCC. Translating gives CATSDLNSPYEQYS.

The V call is TRBV13, the J call TRBJ2-1; possible D gene TRBD2, 6 bases. This CDR3 region has 13 residues. The germline V gene has CDR1 PRHDT and CDR2 FYEKMQ (reference sequence). Trimming pared 5 bases from V and 9 bases from J, leaving 14 bases between. The CDR3 sequence: CASSPMEGSEQFF. The CDR3, as DNA: TGTGCCAGCAGCCCAATGGAGGGGAGTGAGCAGTTCTTC.

This clonotype was seen many times. The chain couples TRBV4-3 to TRBJ2-3; maybe TRBD1 (6 bases). V was shortened by 1 base and J by 3 bases, with 8 bases between the two germline ends. Germline values: CDR1 LGHNA, CDR2 YSLEER. This CDR3 has 14 amino acids. CDR3 sequence (DNA): TGCGCCAGCAGCCAAGTCGGGACAACAGATACGCAGTATTTT. Its translation: CASSQVGTTDTQYF.

This clonotype was observed at least ten times. The J gene is TRBJ2-2, the V gene TRBV7-9; D ambiguous. The CDR3 contains 15 residues. Trimming took 2 bases from V and 0 from J, leaving 7 bases between them. Germline assignment: CDR1 SEHNR and CDR2 FQNEAQ (reference sequence). This CDR3 reads CASSLRASNTGELFF. CDR3 nucleotides: TGTGCCAGCAGCTTACGGGCCTCGAACACCGGGGAGCTGTTTTTT.

This clonotype was observed many times. The V gene is TRBV24-1, the J gene TRBJ2-3, with D possibly being TRBD1 or TRBD2 (5 bases each). V shed 5 bases and J shed 1 base, with 15 bases lying between them. The length of the CDR3 is 16 residues. Germline values: CDR1 KGHDR, CDR2 SFDVKD. CDR3 protein: CATSAKSGGGTDTQYF. Written as DNA, the CDR3 is TGTGCCACCAGTGCGAAGAGTGGGGGAGGCACAGATACGCAGTATTTT.

This clonotype has at least ten counts. The V call is TRBV11-2, the J call TRBJ2-6, with unresolved D. CDR1 and CDR2 (germline): SGHAT, FQNNGV. CDR3 length: 15 amino acids. V was clipped by 0 bases and J by 4 bases, with 7 bases between them. The CDR3 DNA reads TGTGCCAGCAGCTTAGAGAGAGCCGGGGCCAACGTCCTGACTTTC. Amino acid sequence: CASSLERAGANVLTF.

This clonotype was observed at least ten times. V usage is TRBV7-2 and J usage is TRBJ2-1; 10 bases match TRBD2. The germline V gene encodes CDR1 SGHTA and CDR2 FQGNSA. V shed 5 bases and J 6 bases; nucleotides not matched to a gene: 10. There are 16 residues in the CDR3. CDR3 sequence reads: CASSMGTSVIGNEQFF. The DNA for the CDR3 is TGTGCCAGCAGCATGGGGACTAGCGTAATCGGCAATGAGCAGTTCTTC.

This clonotype has at least ten counts. As DNA, the CDR3 is TGTGCCAGCTCACTTTTATCGGCCGCCGACCCCAATGAGCAGTTCTTC. Protein product: CASSLLSAADPNEQFF. This sequence joins TRBV18 and TRBJ2-1, with D uncertain. CDR1 is KGHSH and CDR2 is LQKENI in the germline V gene. This CDR3 region has 16 residues. V lost 4 bases, J lost 6 bases, and 19 bases lay in between.

This clonotype is judged medium-sized (0.01 to 0.1%). The genes are TRBV7-9 and TRBJ2-1, with 7 positions matching TRBD2. The germline V gene has CDR1 SEHNR and CDR2 FQNEAQ (reference sequence). V lost 6 bases and J lost 10; bases outside the gene matches: 9. CDR3 length: 13 residues. CDR3 coding DNA: TGTGCCAGCAGTCTTTCGAGCGGGATGGAGCAGTTCTTC. Encoded protein: CASSLSSGMEQFF.

This clonotype is medium-sized (0.01 to 0.1%) by share. The genes are TRBV24-1 and TRBJ2-2; the D gene is possibly TRBD2 (6 bases). CDR3 size: 14 residues. With 9 bases removed from V and 6 bases from J, the gap between germline ends came to 16 bases. The germline gives CDR1 KGHDR, CDR2 SFDVKD. CDR3 amino acids: CATAGTLGAGELFF. CDR3 coding DNA: TGTGCCACCGCCGGGACTCTAGGGGCCGGGGAGCTGTTTTTT.

This clonotype was picked up many times. This chain connects TRBV3-1 to TRBJ1-2; no clear D gene. Germline V gene data show CDR1 as LGHDT and CDR2 as YNNKEL (reference sequence). The CDR3 runs to 14 residues. The V end lost 2 bases, the J end lost 3 bases, and 10 bases lay between the germline ends. DNA for the CDR3: TGTGCCAGCAGCCAAATACCTACGGACTATGGCTACACCTTC. This sequence encodes CASSQIPTDYGYTF.

This clonotype appeared many times. The gene calls are TRBV12-3 or TRBV12-4 and TRBJ1-1; 10 bases are shared with TRBD1. This CDR3 region has 14 residues. J lost 2 bases, V lost 4 bases, and 1 base had no gene match. The CDR3 loop is CASSWDRGNTEAFF. CDR3 nucleotides: TGTGCCAGCAGTTGGGACAGGGGAAACACTGAAGCTTTCTTT.

This clonotype was recorded many times. A junction end diverges from the germline sequence, so it may reflect a read error. The chain employs TRBV7-7 and TRBJ1-5; D is uncertain. Looked up from germline, CDR1 is SSHAT and CDR2 is FNYEAQ (reference sequence). The CDR3 runs 15 residues. In DNA, the CDR3 is TGTGCTAGCAGCTTATCACCCTATAGCAATCAGCCCCAGCATTTT. Protein: CASSLSPYSNQPQHF.

V and J are TRBV5-1 and TRBJ1-5; D remains unclear. Germline CDR1 and CDR2: SGHRS and YFSETQ. The CDR3 length is 12 residues. V was cut by 7 bases and J by 7 bases, with 12 bases left in between. The CDR3 DNA reads as TGCGCCAGCGGCTCTCATGGACAGCCCCAGCATTTT. This encodes CASGSHGQPQHF.

The chain recombines TRBV28 with TRBJ1-2; D call uncertain. The V end lost 8 bases, the J end lost 9 bases, and 13 bases lay between the germline ends. The germline V gene encodes CDR1 MDHEN and CDR2 SYDVKM. The CDR3 sequence is 11 residues long. The CDR3, as DNA: TGTGCCAGCGCGACGGGGTTAAGCTACACCTTC. Its protein product is CASATGLSYTF.

In this sample, this clonotype turned up many times. The chain is built from TRBV24-1 and TRBJ2-3; the D is unclear. CDR1 and CDR2 from the germline V gene are KGHDR and SFDVKD. V was shortened by 5 bases and J by 2 bases, with 16 bases between the two germline ends. The CDR3 runs to 16 residues. The CDR3 sequence: CATSAPQHPYTDTQYF. CDR3 coding DNA: TGTGCCACCAGTGCCCCACAACACCCCTACACAGATACGCAGTATTTT.

This clonotype has ten or more counts. The rearrangement uses TRBV29-1 and TRBJ1-1, with D unclear. The V end lost 3 bases, the J end lost 2 bases, and 10 bases lay between the germline ends. The germline gives CDR1 SQVTM, CDR2 ANQGSEA. The length of the CDR3 is 13 residues. The CDR3 bases are TGCAGCGTTGAGTCCGTCAGAAACACTGAAGCTTTCTTT. This translates into CSVESVRNTEAFF.